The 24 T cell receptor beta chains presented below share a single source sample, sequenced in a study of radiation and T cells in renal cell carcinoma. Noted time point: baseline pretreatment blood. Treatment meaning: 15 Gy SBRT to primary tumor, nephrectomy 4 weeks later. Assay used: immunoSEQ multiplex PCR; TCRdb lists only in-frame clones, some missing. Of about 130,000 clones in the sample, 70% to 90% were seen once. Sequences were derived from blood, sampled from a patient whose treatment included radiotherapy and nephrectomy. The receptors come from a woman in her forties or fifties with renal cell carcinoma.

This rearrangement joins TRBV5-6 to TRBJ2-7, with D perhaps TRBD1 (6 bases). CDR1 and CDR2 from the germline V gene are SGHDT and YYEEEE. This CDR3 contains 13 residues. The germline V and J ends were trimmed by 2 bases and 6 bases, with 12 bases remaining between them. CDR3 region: CASSLQGPGEQYF. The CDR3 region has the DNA TGTGCCAGCAGCTTACAGGGACCTGGCGAGCAGTACTTC.

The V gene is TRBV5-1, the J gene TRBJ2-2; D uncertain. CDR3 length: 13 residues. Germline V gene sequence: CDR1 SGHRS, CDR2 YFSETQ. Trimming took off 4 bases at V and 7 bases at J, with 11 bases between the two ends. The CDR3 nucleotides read TGCGCCAGCAGCCTAGGACCGGACGGGGAGCTGTTTTTT. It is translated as CASSLGPDGELFF. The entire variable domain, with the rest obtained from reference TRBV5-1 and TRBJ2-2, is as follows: KAGVTQTPRYLIKTRGQQVTLSCSPISGHRSVSWYQQTPGQGLQFLFEYFSETQRNKGNFPGRFSGRQFSNSRSEMNVSTLELGDSALYLCASSLGPDGELFFGEGSRLTVL.

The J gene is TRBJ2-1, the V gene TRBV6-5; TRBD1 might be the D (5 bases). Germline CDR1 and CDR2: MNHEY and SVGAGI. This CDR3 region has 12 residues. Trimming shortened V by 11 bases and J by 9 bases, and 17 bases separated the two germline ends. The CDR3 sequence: CAGRQGWGEQFF. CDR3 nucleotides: TGTGCCGGCCGCCAGGGTTGGGGTGAGCAGTTCTTC.

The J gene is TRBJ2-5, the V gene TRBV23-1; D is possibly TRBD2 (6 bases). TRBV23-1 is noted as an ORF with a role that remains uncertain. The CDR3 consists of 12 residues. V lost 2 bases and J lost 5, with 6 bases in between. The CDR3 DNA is TGCGCCAGCAGTCAAGGGGGGGAGACCCAGTACTTC. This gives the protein CASSQGGETQYF.

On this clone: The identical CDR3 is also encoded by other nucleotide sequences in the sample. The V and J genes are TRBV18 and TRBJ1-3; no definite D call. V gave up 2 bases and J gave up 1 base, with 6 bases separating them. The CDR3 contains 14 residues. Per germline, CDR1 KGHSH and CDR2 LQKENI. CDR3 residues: CASSPSNSGNTIYF. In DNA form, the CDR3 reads TGTGCCAGCTCACCATCCAATTCTGGAAACACCATATATTTT.

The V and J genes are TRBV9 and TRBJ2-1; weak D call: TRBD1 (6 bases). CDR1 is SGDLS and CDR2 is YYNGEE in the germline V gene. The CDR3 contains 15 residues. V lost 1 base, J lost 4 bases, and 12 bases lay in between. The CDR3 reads CASSVRDNRYNEQFF. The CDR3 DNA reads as TGTGCCAGCAGCGTAAGGGACAACCGGTACAATGAGCAGTTCTTC.

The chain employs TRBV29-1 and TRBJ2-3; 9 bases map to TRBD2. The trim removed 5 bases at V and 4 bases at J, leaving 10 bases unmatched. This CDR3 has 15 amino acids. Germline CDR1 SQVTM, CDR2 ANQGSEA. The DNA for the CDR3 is TGCAGCGTTCGCACGAGCGGGGGGAGTGCAGATACGCAGTATTTT. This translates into CSVRTSGGSADTQYF.

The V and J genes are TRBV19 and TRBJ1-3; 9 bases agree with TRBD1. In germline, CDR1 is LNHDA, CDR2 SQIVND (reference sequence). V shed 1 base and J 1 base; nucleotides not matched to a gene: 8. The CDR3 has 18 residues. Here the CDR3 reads CASSIGREGQGSGNTIYF. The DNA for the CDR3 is TGTGCCAGTAGTATAGGGCGAGAGGGACAGGGTTCTGGAAACACCATATATTTT.

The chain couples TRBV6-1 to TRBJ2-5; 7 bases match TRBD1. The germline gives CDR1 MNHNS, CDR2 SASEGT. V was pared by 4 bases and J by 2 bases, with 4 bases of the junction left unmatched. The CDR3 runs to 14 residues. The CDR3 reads CASSGTGLQETQYF. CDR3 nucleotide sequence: TGTGCCAGCAGTGGGACAGGATTACAAGAGACCCAGTACTTC.

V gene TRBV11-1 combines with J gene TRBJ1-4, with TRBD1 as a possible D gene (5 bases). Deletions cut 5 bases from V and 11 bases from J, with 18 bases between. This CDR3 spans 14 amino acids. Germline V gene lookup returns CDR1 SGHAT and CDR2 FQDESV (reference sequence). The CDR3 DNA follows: TGTGCCAGCAGCACGGGACTTTCTCCTACTAAACTGTTTTTT. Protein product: CASSTGLSPTKLFF.

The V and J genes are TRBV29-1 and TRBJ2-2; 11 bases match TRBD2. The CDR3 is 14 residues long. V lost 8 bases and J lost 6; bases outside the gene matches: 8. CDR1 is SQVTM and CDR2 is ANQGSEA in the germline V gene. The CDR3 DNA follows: TGCAGCATGACTAGCGGGGTTTTGGCCGGGGAGCTGTTTTTT. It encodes CSMTSGVLAGELFF.

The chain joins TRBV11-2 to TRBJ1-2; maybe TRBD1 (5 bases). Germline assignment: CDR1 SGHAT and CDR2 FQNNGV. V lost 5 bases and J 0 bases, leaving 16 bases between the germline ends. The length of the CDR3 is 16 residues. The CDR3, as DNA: TGTGCCAGCAGCCTGGGGGGGGAACGAGCTAACTATGGCTACACCTTC. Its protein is CASSLGGERANYGYTF.

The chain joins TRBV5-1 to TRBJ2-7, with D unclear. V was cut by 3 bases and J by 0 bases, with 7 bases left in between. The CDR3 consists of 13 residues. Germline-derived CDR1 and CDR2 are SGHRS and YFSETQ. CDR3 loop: CASSSESSYEQYF. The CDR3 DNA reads TGCGCCAGCAGCTCCGAGAGCTCCTACGAGCAGTACTTC.

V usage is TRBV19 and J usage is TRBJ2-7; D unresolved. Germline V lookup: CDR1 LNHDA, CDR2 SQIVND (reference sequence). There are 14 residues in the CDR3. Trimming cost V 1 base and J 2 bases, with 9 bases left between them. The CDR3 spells CASSIVGPPYEQYF. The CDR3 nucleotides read TGTGCCAGTAGTATAGTAGGACCCCCCTACGAGCAGTACTTC.

The CDR3 here is CATSGSNQPQHF. As DNA, the CDR3 is TGTGCCACCAGCGGTAGCAATCAGCCCCAGCATTTT. The gene calls are TRBV15 and TRBJ1-5; no clear D. Trimming pared 5 bases from V and 0 bases from J, leaving 2 bases between. This CDR3 has 12 residues. Germline-derived CDR1 and CDR2 are LNHNV and YYDKDF (reference sequence).

The CDR3 region is CASSNNEQFF. DNA for the CDR3: TGCGCCAGCAGCAACAATGAGCAGTTCTTC. The gene calls are TRBV5-1 and TRBJ2-1; D is ambiguous. Germline V gene sequence: CDR1 SGHRS, CDR2 YFSETQ. The germline V and J ends were trimmed by 4 bases and 5 bases, with 1 base remaining between them. The CDR3 has 10 amino acids.

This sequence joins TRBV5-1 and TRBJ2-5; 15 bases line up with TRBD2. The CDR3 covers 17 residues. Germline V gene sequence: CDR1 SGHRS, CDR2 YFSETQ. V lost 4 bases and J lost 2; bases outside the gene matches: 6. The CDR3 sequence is CASSRGLAGGSQETQYF. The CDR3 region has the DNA TGCGCCAGCAGCCGAGGACTAGCGGGGGGGTCACAAGAGACCCAGTACTTC.

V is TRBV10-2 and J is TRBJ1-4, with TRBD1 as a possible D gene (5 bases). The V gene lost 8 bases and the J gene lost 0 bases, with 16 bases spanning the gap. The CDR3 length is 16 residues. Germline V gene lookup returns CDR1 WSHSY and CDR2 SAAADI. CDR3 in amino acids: CASRGGETATNEKLFF. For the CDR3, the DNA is TGCGCCAGCCGGGGGGGGGAGACGGCAACTAATGAAAAACTGTTTTTT.

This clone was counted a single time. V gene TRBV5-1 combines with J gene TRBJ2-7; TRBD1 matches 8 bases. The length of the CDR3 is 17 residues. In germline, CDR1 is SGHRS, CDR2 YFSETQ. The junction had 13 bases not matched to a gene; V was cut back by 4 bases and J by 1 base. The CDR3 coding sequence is TGCGCCAGCAGCCCGGGCCTAAGGACAGGGCCTTCCTACGAGCAGTACTTC. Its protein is CASSPGLRTGPSYEQYF.

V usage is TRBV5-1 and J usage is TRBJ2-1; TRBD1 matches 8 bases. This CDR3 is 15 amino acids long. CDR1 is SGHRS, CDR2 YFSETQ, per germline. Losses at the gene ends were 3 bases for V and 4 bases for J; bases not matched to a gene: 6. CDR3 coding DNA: TGCGCCAGCAGCTCATCAGGGGGCTCATACAATGAGCAGTTCTTC. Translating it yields CASSSSGGSYNEQFF.

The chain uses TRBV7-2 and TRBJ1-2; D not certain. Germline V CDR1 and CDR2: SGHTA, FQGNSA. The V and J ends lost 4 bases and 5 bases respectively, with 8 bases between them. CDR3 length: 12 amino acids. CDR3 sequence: CASSSAAYGYTF. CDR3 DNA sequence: TGTGCCAGCAGCTCCGCCGCGTATGGCTACACCTTC.

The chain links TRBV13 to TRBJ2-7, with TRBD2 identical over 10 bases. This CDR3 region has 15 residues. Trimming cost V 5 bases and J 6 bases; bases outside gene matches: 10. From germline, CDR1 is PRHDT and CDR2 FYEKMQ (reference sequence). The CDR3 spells CASSASGTSDREQYF. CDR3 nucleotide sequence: TGTGCCAGCAGCGCCTCCGGGACTAGCGATCGCGAGCAGTACTTC.

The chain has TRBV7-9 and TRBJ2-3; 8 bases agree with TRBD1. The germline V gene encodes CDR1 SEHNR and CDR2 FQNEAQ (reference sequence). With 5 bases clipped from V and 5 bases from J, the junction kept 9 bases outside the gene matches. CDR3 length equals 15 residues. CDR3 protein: CASSAPTGAKDTQYF. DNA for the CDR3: TGTGCCAGCAGCGCCCCGACAGGGGCAAAAGATACGCAGTATTTT.

DNA of the CDR3: TGCAGCGTTGCCCGGGCAGGGGGGTCGTACGAGCAGTACTTC. This codes for CSVARAGGSYEQYF. This chain uses TRBV29-1 with TRBJ2-7; tentative D call: TRBD1 (7 bases). From germline, CDR1 is SQVTM and CDR2 ANQGSEA. The length of the CDR3 is 14 residues. The V and J ends lost 4 bases and 4 bases respectively, with 17 bases between them.